This entry lists 30 T cell receptor beta chains sequenced from one sample in a study of blood T cell repertoires in COVID-19. Sequenced by immunoSEQ multiplex PCR; TCRdb stores in-frame clones only, minus some. The sample gives fewer than 80,000 clones, about nine tenths of which show up once; 1.5% to 2% is in the top ten. The sample consisted of peripheral blood. The receptors were sampled from a man younger than 40 with acute or convalescent COVID-19.

This chain connects TRBV10-3 to TRBJ2-7; 9 bases map to TRBD2. CDR3 length: 15 residues. V trimming: 4 bases; J trimming: 2 bases; junction bases outside the gene matches: 6. Looked up from germline, CDR1 is ENHRY and CDR2 is SYGVKD. The CDR3, as DNA: TGTGCCATCAGTGGTACGACTAGCGGAACCTACGAGCAGTACTTC. Translation: CAISGTTSGTYEQYF.

J is TRBJ1-2 and V is TRBV24-1; no clear D gene. The ends were cut back, 4 bases at V and 4 bases at J, with 6 bases in the middle. This CDR3 region has 12 residues. Germline V CDR1 and CDR2: KGHDR, SFDVKD. The CDR3 sequence is CATSEAGYGYTF. CDR3 coding DNA: TGTGCCACCAGTGAGGCAGGCTATGGCTACACCTTC.

This chain links TRBV5-1 with TRBJ2-1; D gene ambiguous. CDR3 size: 15 residues. Germline values: CDR1 SGHRS, CDR2 YFSETQ. V lost 1 base to trimming and J lost 0 bases, with 8 bases between them. The CDR3 here is CASSLSLSSYNEQFF. The CDR3 DNA follows: TGCGCCAGCAGCTTGTCTCTAAGCTCCTACAATGAGCAGTTCTTC.

The chain couples TRBV28 to TRBJ1-3; D might be TRBD1 (5 bases). The CDR3 runs 15 residues. Looked up from germline, CDR1 is MDHEN and CDR2 is SYDVKM. With 6 bases removed from V and 0 bases from J, the gap between germline ends came to 12 bases. CDR3 loop: CASRDIVYSGNTIYF. In nucleotides, the CDR3 is TGTGCCAGCAGGGACATCGTATACTCTGGAAACACCATATATTTT.

The chain combines TRBV27 with TRBJ1-5, with TRBD1 matching 7 bases. The CDR3 spans 15 residues. The V gene end was trimmed by 7 bases and the J gene end by 6 bases; junction bases not matched to a gene: 12. The germline V gene encodes CDR1 MNHEY and CDR2 SMNVEV (reference sequence). The CDR3 nucleotides read TGTGCCAGCAACCCGAAGGGGGCGGTTGGTCAGCCCCAGCATTTT. It specifies CASNPKGAVGQPQHF.

The rearrangement links TRBV30 to TRBJ1-1, with 8 bases that match TRBD1. The CDR3 sequence is 13 residues long. Germline-derived CDR1 and CDR2 are GTSNPN and SVGIG (reference sequence). Trimming took 4 bases from V and 6 from J; bases not matched to a gene: 7. CDR3 residues: CAWNLEQGAEAFF. The CDR3 bases are TGTGCCTGGAATTTAGAACAGGGGGCTGAAGCTTTCTTT. Full variable domain (outside the CDR3, taken from reference TRBV30 and TRBJ1-1): SQTIHQWPATLVQPVGSPLSLECTVEGTSNPNLYWYRQAAGRGLQLLFYSVGIGQISSEVPQNLSASRPQDRQFILSSKKLLLSDSGFYLCAWNLEQGAEAFFGQGTRLTVV.

The chain joins TRBV18 to TRBJ2-4; D is perhaps TRBD2 (5 bases). This CDR3 spans 16 amino acids. From germline, CDR1 is KGHSH and CDR2 LQKENI. Trimming cost V 2 bases and J 0 bases, with 11 bases left between them. This chain's CDR3 is CASSPGEFLAKNIQYF. CDR3 sequence (DNA): TGTGCCAGCTCACCAGGGGAGTTCCTAGCCAAAAACATTCAGTACTTC.

This clone came up a few times. The J gene is TRBJ2-5, the V gene TRBV27; the D gene is possibly TRBD2 (6 bases). Trimming took off 2 bases at V and 1 base at J, with 8 bases between the two ends. CDR3 length: 14 amino acids. Germline V gives CDR1 MNHEY, CDR2 SMNVEV (reference sequence). CDR3 amino acids: CASSLRDFQETQYF. The CDR3 DNA is TGTGCCAGCAGTTTAAGGGACTTCCAAGAGACCCAGTACTTC.

J is TRBJ2-2 and V is TRBV19, with 11 bases aligning to TRBD1. The CDR3 loop spans 18 amino acids. V dropped 3 bases and J dropped 4; count of bases not matched to a gene: 10. From germline, CDR1 is LNHDA and CDR2 SQIVND (reference sequence). Here the CDR3 reads CASSIRPGQGAATGELFF. The CDR3 DNA reads as TGTGCCAGTAGTATTAGGCCCGGACAGGGGGCAGCCACCGGGGAGCTGTTTTTT.

Points on this clone: Other DNA sequences of this sample code for an identical CDR3. V gene TRBV7-2 combines with J gene TRBJ1-1; 7 nucleotides line up with TRBD1. Germline-derived CDR1 and CDR2 are SGHTA and FQGNSA. The CDR3 has 14 residues. V shed 3 bases, J shed 2 bases, and the junction held 3 bases outside the gene matches. The CDR3 coding sequence is TGTGCCAGCAGCTTCAGAGGGGGCAACACTGAAGCTTTCTTT. It yields the protein CASSFRGGNTEAFF. Full variable domain (outside the CDR3, taken from reference TRBV7-2 and TRBJ1-1): GAGVSQSPSNKVTEKGKDVELRCDPISGHTALYWYRQSLGQGLEFLIYFQGNSAPDKSGLPSDRFSAERTGGSVSTLTIQRTQQEDSAVYLCASSFRGGNTEAFFGQGTRLTVV.

This chain links TRBV5-5 with TRBJ1-3; D remains unclear. This CDR3 has 14 amino acids. Trimming shortened V by 0 bases and J by 0 bases, and 4 bases separated the two germline ends. Germline CDR1 SGHKS, CDR2 YYEKEE (reference sequence). CDR3 DNA sequence: TGTGCCAGCAGCTTGGTCAGCTCTGGAAACACCATATATTTT. Translated, it gives CASSLVSSGNTIYF.

The gene calls are TRBV4-3 and TRBJ1-4, with 7 bases identical to TRBD1. V was clipped by 2 bases and J by 7 bases; unmatched bases: 13. Germline V gene lookup returns CDR1 LGHNA and CDR2 YSLEER. There are 17 residues in the CDR3. CDR3 amino acids: CASSQPPSNRGSEKLFF. The CDR3, as DNA: TGCGCCAGCAGCCAACCACCCTCGAACAGGGGTAGTGAAAAACTGTTTTTT.

The rearrangement uses TRBV7-9 and TRBJ1-1; TRBD1 matches 7 bases. The CDR3 covers 14 residues. V was pared by 0 bases and J by 4 bases, with 2 bases of the junction left unmatched. CDR1 and CDR2 (germline): SEHNR, FQNEAQ (reference sequence). CDR3 loop: CASSLAYRGTEAFF. The CDR3, as DNA: TGTGCCAGCAGCTTAGCGTACAGGGGCACTGAAGCTTTCTTT.

CDR3 amino acids: CASSPPRTSGPNEQFF. The CDR3 nucleotides are TGTGCCAGCTCACCCCCTCGGACTAGCGGACCCAATGAGCAGTTCTTC. The genes are TRBV18 and TRBJ2-1, with TRBD2 matching over 10 bases. The CDR3 runs 16 residues. Germline loops: CDR1 KGHSH, CDR2 LQKENI. With V trimmed by 3 bases and J by 6 bases, 8 bases remained unmatched.

DNA for the CDR3: TGTGCCAGCTCACCACCGGGACAGGCCGAAGCTTTCTTT. This codes for CASSPPGQAEAFF. The rearrangement uses TRBV18 and TRBJ1-1; 8 bases match TRBD1. Germline values: CDR1 KGHSH, CDR2 LQKENI. V was clipped by 0 bases and J by 8 bases; unmatched bases: 2. The CDR3 extends over 13 amino acids.

V and J are TRBV6-5 and TRBJ1-2; TRBD1 aligns across 8 bases. Trimming took 1 base from V and 3 from J; bases not matched to a gene: 1. CDR1 and CDR2 from the germline V gene are MNHEY and SVGAGI. The CDR3 is made up of 14 amino acids. CDR3 DNA sequence: TGTGCCAGCAGTTACTTGGGACAGGACTATGGCTACACCTTC. This encodes CASSYLGQDYGYTF.

V is TRBV6-5 and J is TRBJ2-2; a weak D match, TRBD2 (5 bases). The CDR3 has 14 amino acids. Per germline, CDR1 MNHEY and CDR2 SVGAGI. Trimming removed 2 bases at V and 7 bases at J, with 11 bases between. CDR3 sequence: CASSYDPSLGELFF. CDR3 in DNA: TGTGCCAGCAGTTACGATCCTAGCCTCGGGGAGCTGTTTTTT.

This clone is a singleton in its sample. The V call is TRBV30, the J call TRBJ1-1; D is undetermined. Germline-derived CDR1 and CDR2 are GTSNPN and SVGIG (reference sequence). The V gene lost 2 bases and the J gene lost 1 base, with 17 bases spanning the gap. The length of the CDR3 is 16 residues. The CDR3 loop reads CAWSPSRSSRNTEAFF. As DNA, the CDR3 is TGTGCCTGGAGTCCGTCCCGATCAAGCCGGAACACTGAAGCTTTCTTT.

The rearrangement links TRBV18 to TRBJ1-2; 7 positions match TRBD1. The CDR3 runs to 12 residues. Unmatched junction bases numbered 5, after V lost 6 bases and J lost 7 bases. Germline V gene sequence: CDR1 KGHSH, CDR2 LQKENI. The CDR3 protein is CASSGNRGGYTF. In DNA, the CDR3 is TGTGCCAGCTCTGGGAACAGGGGTGGCTACACCTTC.

The CDR3 nucleotides read TGTGCCAGCAGCGAGAGACAGGGGGTGAACTATGGCTACACCTTC. It translates to CASSERQGVNYGYTF. The V gene is TRBV2, the J gene TRBJ1-2, with TRBD1 matching 9 bases. This CDR3 is 15 amino acids long. CDR1 and CDR2 from the germline V gene are SNHLY and FYNNEI. Trimming at V came to 6 bases and at J to 2 bases, leaving 7 bases not matched to a gene.

The chain is built from TRBV30 and TRBJ1-4; unclear D gene. The CDR3 runs 13 residues. Trimming took off 0 bases at V and 7 bases at J, with 9 bases between the two ends. Germline V gene sequence: CDR1 GTSNPN, CDR2 SVGIG (reference sequence). CDR3 DNA: TGTGCCTGGAGTGTCCCGAACGGTGAAAAACTGTTTTTT. Protein sequence: CAWSVPNGEKLFF.

V is TRBV5-5 and J is TRBJ2-2, with 7 bases fitting TRBD2. This CDR3 spans 18 amino acids. J gave up 5 bases and V 3 bases, and 16 bases lay outside the gene matches. Germline CDR1 and CDR2: SGHKS and YYEKEE (reference sequence). The CDR3 protein is CASSSAAGDFGVTGELFF. The CDR3 nucleotides read TGTGCCAGCAGCTCGGCGGCGGGAGATTTCGGGGTGACCGGGGAGCTGTTTTTT.

CDR3 in amino acids: CASSLGQAYGYTF. CDR3 bases: TGTGCCAGCAGCTTAGGCCAGGCCTATGGCTACACCTTC. This sequence joins TRBV13 and TRBJ1-2; the D is unclear. Trimming stripped 0 bases from V and 4 bases from J, with 6 bases between. Germline-derived CDR1 and CDR2 are PRHDT and FYEKMQ (reference sequence). This CDR3 is 13 amino acids long.

The chain carries TRBV2 and TRBJ2-3; 7 nucleotides align to TRBD1. With 7 bases clipped from V and 2 bases from J, the junction kept 6 bases outside the gene matches. This CDR3 comprises 14 residues. Per the germline V gene, CDR1 is SNHLY and CDR2 is FYNNEI. CDR3 amino acids: CASIPGTVTDTQYF. CDR3 nucleotides: TGTGCCAGCATACCCGGGACAGTCACAGATACGCAGTATTTT.

The table lists this clone with a count of one. The junction and the germline gene differ at one end; a read error may be behind it. This rearrangement joins TRBV4-1 to TRBJ2-2; D is unclear. The CDR3 loop spans 13 amino acids. Germline CDR1 and CDR2: MGHRA and YSYEKL. The CDR3 bases are TGCGCCAGCAGCCAAGATTACACGGGGGAGCTGTTTTTT. Translation gives CASSQDYTGELFF.

The J gene is TRBJ1-5, the V gene TRBV3-1 (or the pseudogene TRBV3-2); D possibly corresponds to TRBD1 (5 bases). Trimming took 6 bases from V and 7 from J, leaving 13 bases between them. The CDR3 is 13 amino acids. Germline loops: CDR1 LGHDT, CDR2 YNNKEL (reference sequence). The CDR3 DNA follows: TGTGCCAGCAGTCACAGGTCCGCCCAGCCCCAGCATTTT. Translated, it gives CASSHRSAQPQHF.

V gene TRBV23-1 combines with J gene TRBJ2-7; 10 nucleotides align to TRBD1. TRBV23-1 is recorded as an ORF, its role being uncertain. This CDR3 is built from 16 residues. Unmatched junction bases numbered 9, after V lost 0 bases and J lost 7 bases. The CDR3 reads CASSQSEDRGDREQYF. In nucleotides, the CDR3 is TGCGCCAGCAGTCAATCGGAGGACAGGGGGGATCGGGAGCAGTACTTC.

J is TRBJ2-1 and V is TRBV5-1; maybe TRBD1 (5 bases). Germline V CDR1 and CDR2: SGHRS, YFSETQ. This CDR3 has 14 amino acids. Trimming stripped 3 bases from V and 5 bases from J, with 12 bases between. CDR3 amino acids: CASSSAGNNNEQFF. The CDR3 region has the DNA TGCGCCAGCAGCTCCGCAGGGAACAACAATGAGCAGTTCTTC. The whole variable domain, remainder taken from reference TRBV5-1 and TRBJ2-1, is KAGVTQTPRYLIKTRGQQVTLSCSPISGHRSVSWYQQTPGQGLQFLFEYFSETQRNKGNFPGRFSGRQFSNSRSEMNVSTLELGDSALYLCASSSAGNNNEQFFGPGTRLTVL.

V gene TRBV6-6 combines with J gene TRBJ2-3, with 15 bases identical to TRBD2. The trim removed 5 bases at V and 4 bases at J, leaving 7 bases unmatched. Germline V lookup: CDR1 MNHNY, CDR2 SVGAGI (reference sequence). The CDR3 is 17 amino acids. CDR3 sequence reads: CASSRTGLAGGPDTQYF. The CDR3 region has the DNA TGTGCCAGCAGTCGAACCGGACTAGCGGGAGGGCCAGATACGCAGTATTTT.

V usage is TRBV19 and J usage is TRBJ1-3; possibly TRBD1 for D (5 bases). V lost 3 bases to trimming and J lost 4 bases, with 28 bases between them. Germline CDR1 LNHDA, CDR2 SQIVND (reference sequence). CDR3 length equals 20 residues. CDR3 in amino acids: CASSIRFWGLARAPGNTIYF. The CDR3 coding sequence is TGTGCCAGTAGTATTCGTTTTTGGGGCCTAGCGAGGGCGCCGGGAAACACCATATATTTT.